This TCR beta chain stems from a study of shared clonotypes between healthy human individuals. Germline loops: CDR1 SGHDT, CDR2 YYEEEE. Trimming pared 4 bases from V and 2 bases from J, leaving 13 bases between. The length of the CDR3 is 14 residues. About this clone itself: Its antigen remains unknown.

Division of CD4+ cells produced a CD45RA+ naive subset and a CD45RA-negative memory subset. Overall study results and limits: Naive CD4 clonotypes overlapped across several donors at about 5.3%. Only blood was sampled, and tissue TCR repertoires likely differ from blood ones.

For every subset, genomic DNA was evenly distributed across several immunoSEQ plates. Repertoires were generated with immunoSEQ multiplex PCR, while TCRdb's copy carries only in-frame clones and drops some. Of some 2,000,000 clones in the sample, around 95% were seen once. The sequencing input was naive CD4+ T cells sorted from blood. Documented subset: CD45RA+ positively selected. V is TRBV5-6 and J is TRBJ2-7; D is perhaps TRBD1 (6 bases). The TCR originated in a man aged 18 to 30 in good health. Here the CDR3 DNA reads TGTGCCAGCAGCGCGGACAGTAATACCTACGAGCAGTACTTC. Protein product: CASSADSNTYEQYF. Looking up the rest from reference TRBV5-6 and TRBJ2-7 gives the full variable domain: DAGVTQSPTHLIKTRGQQVTLRCSPKSGHDTVSWYQQALGQGPQFIFQYYEEEERQRGNFPDRFSGHQFPNYSSELNVNALLLGDSALYLCASSADSNTYEQYFGPGTRLTVT.